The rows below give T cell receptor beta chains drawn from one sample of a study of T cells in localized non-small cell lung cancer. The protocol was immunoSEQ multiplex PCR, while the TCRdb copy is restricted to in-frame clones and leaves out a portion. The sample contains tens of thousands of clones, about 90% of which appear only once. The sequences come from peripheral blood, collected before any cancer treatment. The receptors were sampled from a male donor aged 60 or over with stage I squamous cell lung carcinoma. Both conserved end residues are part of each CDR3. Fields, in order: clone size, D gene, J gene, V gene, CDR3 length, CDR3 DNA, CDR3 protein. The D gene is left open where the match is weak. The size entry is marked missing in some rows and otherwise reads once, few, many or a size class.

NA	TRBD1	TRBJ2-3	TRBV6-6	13	TGTGGTTGCCGGGACAGGGCCACAGATACGCAGTATTTT	CGCRDRATDTQYF
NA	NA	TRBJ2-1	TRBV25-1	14	TGTGCCAGCAGTGTCGGCAGGCAATACAATGAGCAGTTCTTC	CASSVGRQYNEQFF
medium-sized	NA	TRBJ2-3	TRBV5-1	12	TGCGCCAGCAGCTTGTTGACTGATACGCAGTATTTT	CASSLLTDTQYF
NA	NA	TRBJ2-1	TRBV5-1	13	TGCGCCAGCAGCTTCGACTATACCAGTGAGCAGTTCTTC	CASSFDYTSEQFF
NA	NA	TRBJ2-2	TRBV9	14	TGTGCCAGCAGCTCCTTCGGGAACACCGGGGAGCTGTTTTTT	CASSSFGNTGELFF
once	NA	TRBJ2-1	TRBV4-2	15	TGTGCCAGCAGCCTAGGGGCCTCGGGGGTTTTTGAGCAGTTCTTC	CASSLGASGVFEQFF
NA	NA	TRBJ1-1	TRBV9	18	TGTGCCAGCAGCGTAGGGTTAAGATTGGAGGGGCGAAACACTGAAGCTTTCTTT	CASSVGLRLEGRNTEAFF
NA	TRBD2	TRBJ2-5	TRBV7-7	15	TGTGCCAGCAGCTACCGGACTGGGGGGGGAGAGACCCAGTACTTC	CASSYRTGGGETQYF
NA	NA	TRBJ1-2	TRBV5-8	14	TGTGCCAGCAGCTTGGATGACGGATACTATGGCTACACCTTC	CASSLDDGYYGYTF
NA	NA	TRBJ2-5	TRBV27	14	TGTGCCAGCAGTTCTCCAGGGAAAGGGGAGACCCAGTACTTC	CASSSPGKGETQYF
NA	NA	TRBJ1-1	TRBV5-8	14	TGTGCCAGCAGCCCGGGTCGGGGGGCGACTGAAGCTTTCTTT	CASSPGRGATEAFF
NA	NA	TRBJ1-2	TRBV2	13	TGTGCCGGCGGCCAGGGGTTTGACTATGGCTACACCTTC	CAGGQGFDYGYTF
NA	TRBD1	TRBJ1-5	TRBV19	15	TGTGCCAGTAGTCCAGTCGGACAGGGCGGCCAGCCCCAGCATTTT	CASSPVGQGGQPQHF
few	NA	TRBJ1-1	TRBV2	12	TGTGCCAGCAGTGAAATGGGACGGGAAGCTTTCTTT	CASSEMGREAFF
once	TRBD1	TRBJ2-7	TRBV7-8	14	TGTGCCAGCAGCGTCGGGACAGGGAGGTACGAGCAGTACTTC	CASSVGTGRYEQYF
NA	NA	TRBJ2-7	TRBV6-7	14	TGTGCCAGCAGTTACGCGCAGGGCTCCTACGAGCAGTACTTC	CASSYAQGSYEQYF
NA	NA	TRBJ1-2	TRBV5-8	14	TGTGCCAGCAGCCCGGACGGACCGAACTATGGCTACACCTTC	CASSPDGPNYGYTF
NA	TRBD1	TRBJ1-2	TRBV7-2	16	TGTGCCAGCAGCTTAACCGGGACAGGGAGGAGCTATGGCTACACCTTC	CASSLTGTGRSYGYTF
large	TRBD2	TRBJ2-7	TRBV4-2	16	TGTGCCAGCAGCCAAGATGGGAGTAGCGGGGCTAACGAGCAGTACTTC	CASSQDGSSGANEQYF
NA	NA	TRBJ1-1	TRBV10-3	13	TGTGCCATCACTCCGGGACAGAACACTGAAGCTTTCTTT	CAITPGQNTEAFF
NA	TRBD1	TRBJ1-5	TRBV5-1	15	TGCGCCAGCAGCTGGACAGGGGGCCCAGGTCAGCCCCAGCATTTT	CASSWTGGPGQPQHF
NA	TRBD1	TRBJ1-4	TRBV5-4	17	TGTGCCAGCAGCGACAGCAGGGGGCTGAGCAGTAATGAAAAACTGTTTTTT	CASSDSRGLSSNEKLFF
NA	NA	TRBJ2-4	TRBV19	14	TGTGCCAGTAGTCGAGGAGGGAGCAAAAACATTCAGTACTTC	CASSRGGSKNIQYF
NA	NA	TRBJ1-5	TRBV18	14	TGTGCCAGCTCACCGGATGGGTGGGGGCAGCCCCAGCATTTT	CASSPDGWGQPQHF
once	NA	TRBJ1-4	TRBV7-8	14	TGTGCCAGCAGCTTAGGGGGTTTTATCGGAAAACTGTTTTTT	CASSLGGFIGKLFF
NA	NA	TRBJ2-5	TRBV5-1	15	TGCGCCAGCAGCTTGGGAGGGCTATACCAAGAGACCCAGTACTTC	CASSLGGLYQETQYF
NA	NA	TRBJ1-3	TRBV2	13	TGTGCCAGCAGATCAGGGCAAGGAAACACCATATATTTT	CASRSGQGNTIYF
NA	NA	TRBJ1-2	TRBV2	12	TGTGCCAGCAGTGAAACCCTAGGTGGCTACACCTTC	CASSETLGGYTF
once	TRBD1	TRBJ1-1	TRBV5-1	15	TGCGCCAGCAGCTTGTTGCAGGGGGCGGACACTGAAGCTTTCTTT	CASSLLQGADTEAFF
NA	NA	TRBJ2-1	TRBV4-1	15	TGCGCCAGCAGCCAAGATATAGGGCCTTACAATGAGCAGTTCTTC	CASSQDIGPYNEQFF
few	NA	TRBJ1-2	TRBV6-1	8	TGTGCCAGTAGAGGGGGGACCTTC	CASRGGTF
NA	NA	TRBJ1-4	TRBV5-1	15	TGCGCCAGCAGCTTTTGGGGAGGCGCGGTTGAAAAACTGTTTTTT	CASSFWGGAVEKLFF
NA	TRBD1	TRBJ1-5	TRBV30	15	TGTGCCTGGAGTCAGGGGGACCGCTTGAATCAGCCCCAGCATTTT	CAWSQGDRLNQPQHF
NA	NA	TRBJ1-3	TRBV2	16	TGTGCCAGCAGTGGCTTTGGGACGAGCTCTGGAAACACCATATATTTT	CASSGFGTSSGNTIYF
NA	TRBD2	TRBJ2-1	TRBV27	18	TGTGCCAGCACCCTAGAGGGTAGCGGGGGAAGCTCCTACAATGAGCAGTTCTTC	CASTLEGSGGSSYNEQFF
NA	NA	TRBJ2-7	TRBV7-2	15	TGTGCCAGCAGCGGGCGGGACAGTGGTTCCTACGAGCAGTACTTC	CASSGRDSGSYEQYF
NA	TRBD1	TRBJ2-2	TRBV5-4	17	TGTGCCAGCAGCTTATCCCCCGGGACAGGGAACACCGGGGAGCTGTTTTTT	CASSLSPGTGNTGELFF
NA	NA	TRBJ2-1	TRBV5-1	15	TGCGCCAGCAGCTTGGAGGGTCTAGAAAACAATGAGCAGTTCTTC	CASSLEGLENNEQFF
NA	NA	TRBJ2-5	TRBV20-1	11	TGCAGTACTTGGGTGGGGGAGACCCAGTACTTC	CSTWVGETQYF
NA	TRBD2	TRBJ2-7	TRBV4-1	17	TGCGCCAGCAGCTACGGGACTAAGGGAGATAAACTCTACGAGCAGTACTTC	CASSYGTKGDKLYEQYF
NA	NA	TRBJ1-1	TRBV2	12	TGTGCCAGCAGTGGGGGCCGCACTGAAGCTTTCTTT	CASSGGRTEAFF
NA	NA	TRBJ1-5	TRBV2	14	TGTGCCAGCAGTGAAGGGACAGCGAATCAGCCCCAGCATTTT	CASSEGTANQPQHF
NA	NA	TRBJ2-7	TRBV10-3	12	TGTGCCGTGGCCACAGACCCCTACGAGCAGTACTTC	CAVATDPYEQYF